The next 2 T cell receptor beta chains were all read from a single sample in a study of cytomegalovirus exposure and HLA in healthy donors. 13 Jbeta primers and 60 Vbeta primers were used for the PCR. TCRdb's copy holds only in-frame clones and misses some; the assay was immunoSEQ multiplex PCR. Seen here are about 180,000 clones, approximately 81% observed once, and the top ten hold less than 0.4%. What was sequenced was PBMCs. The receptors stem from a boy aged 2-15 years in good health and CMV-seronegative.

This clone was detected once. This chain joins TRBV11-3 and TRBJ1-1; weak D call: TRBD1 (5 bases). This CDR3 has 14 residues. V lost 5 bases and J lost 5, with 15 bases in between. Germline assignment: CDR1 SGHNT and CDR2 YENEEA. The CDR3 region has the DNA TGTGCCAGCAGCATCTCAGGGACTTCGACTGAAGCTTTCTTT. It yields the protein CASSISGTSTEAFF.

This chain joins TRBV7-9 and TRBJ2-7, with 8 bases identical to TRBD1. Germline V lookup: CDR1 SEHNR, CDR2 FQNEAQ (reference sequence). The ends lost 3 bases at V and 7 bases at J; junction bases unmatched: 5. The CDR3 consists of 13 residues. The CDR3 bases are TGTGCCAGCAGCTTGAACCGGGACAGGGAGCAGTACTTC. This translates into CASSLNRDREQYF. Supplemented by reference TRBV7-9 and TRBJ2-7, the full variable domain reads DTGVSQNPRHKITKRGQNVTFRCDPISEHNRLYWYRQTLGQGPEFLTYFQNEAQLEKSRLLSDRFSAERPKGSFSTLEIQRTEQGDSAMYLCASSLNRDREQYFGPGTRLTVT.